These 22 T cell receptor beta chains were all obtained from the same sample, sequenced in a study of T cell changes during pregnancy in multiple sclerosis. TCRdb's table, derived via immunoSEQ multiplex PCR, lists solely in-frame clones and lacks some. Of 30,000 to 45,000 clones detected, approximately 92% appear once; the ten largest clones hold over 1%. Material: PBMCs (not recorded whether the cells were cultured). Every receptor here comes from a female donor with multiple sclerosis, enrolled in a pregnancy study.

This clone was recorded only once. The genes are TRBV27 and TRBJ2-7; D is uncertain. CDR1 MNHEY and CDR2 SMNVEV come from the germline V gene (reference sequence). This CDR3 comprises 16 residues. Trimming stripped 5 bases from V and 3 bases from J, with 20 bases between. The CDR3 DNA reads TGTGCCAGCAGTCCGACCTCTCGGCGGACCCTCTACGAGCAGTACTTC. Translated, it gives CASSPTSRRTLYEQYF.

This sequence joins TRBV4-2 and TRBJ2-7, with 7 bases identical to TRBD2. Looked up from germline, CDR1 is LGHNA and CDR2 is YNFKEQ. The CDR3 has 16 residues. The ends lost 0 bases at V and 0 bases at J; junction bases unmatched: 5. The CDR3 DNA sequence: TGTGCCAGCAGCCAAGATAAAACTAGCGTCTCCTACGAGCAGTACTTC. The encoded protein is CASSQDKTSVSYEQYF.

The rearrangement uses TRBV11-2 and TRBJ1-1, with D possibly being TRBD1 (5 bases). The germline V and J ends were trimmed by 1 base and 1 base, with 16 bases remaining between them. Germline V gene lookup returns CDR1 SGHAT and CDR2 FQNNGV. The CDR3 contains 17 residues. The CDR3 coding sequence is TGTGCCAGCAGCTTAGGCTCCCTGGGGGGAAAGAACACTGAAGCTTTCTTT. Translation gives CASSLGSLGGKNTEAFF.

This rearrangement joins TRBV5-1 to TRBJ1-1; 10 bases line up with TRBD1. Per the germline V gene, CDR1 is SGHRS and CDR2 is YFSETQ. The CDR3 consists of 13 residues. The ends lost 0 bases at V and 11 bases at J; junction bases unmatched: 4. The chain's CDR3 is CASSLEGTGDAFF. In DNA, the CDR3 is TGCGCCAGCAGCTTGGAAGGGACAGGGGATGCTTTCTTT.

CDR3 in amino acids: CASSRTGTGITEAFF. In nucleotides, the CDR3 is TGCGCCAGCAGTCGAACCGGGACAGGGATCACTGAAGCTTTCTTT. The genes are TRBV5-1 and TRBJ1-1, with TRBD1 matching 9 bases. CDR1 and CDR2 from the germline V gene are SGHRS and YFSETQ. The CDR3 has 15 amino acids. The J segment lost 4 bases and the V segment lost 5 bases, leaving 9 bases of the junction unmatched. Combining the CDR3 with reference TRBV5-1 and TRBJ1-1 gives the whole variable domain KAGVTQTPRYLIKTRGQQVTLSCSPISGHRSVSWYQQTPGQGLQFLFEYFSETQRNKGNFPGRFSGRQFSNSRSEMNVSTLELGDSALYLCASSRTGTGITEAFFGQGTRLTVV.

The chain couples TRBV2 to TRBJ2-7, with 10 bases that match TRBD1. This CDR3 has 17 residues. The V segment lost 4 bases and the J segment 0 bases; nucleotides outside the gene matches: 9. Germline CDR1 reads SNHLY; CDR2 reads FYNNEI. Written as DNA, the CDR3 is TGTGCCAGCAGTGGACAGGGGGCTAGATCAAGCTCCTACGAGCAGTACTTC. Protein product: CASSGQGARSSSYEQYF.

This clone has just one count. The genes are TRBV28 and TRBJ2-5; D is possibly TRBD2 (6 bases). Deletions cut 1 base from V and 4 bases from J, with 10 bases between. The CDR3 is made up of 14 amino acids. The germline gives CDR1 MDHEN, CDR2 SYDVKM. The CDR3 bases are TGTGCCAGCAGTTTATACGGGGGAAGAGAGACCCAGTACTTC. It is translated as CASSLYGGRETQYF.

J is TRBJ2-7 and V is TRBV7-2; 11 nucleotides line up with TRBD2. The CDR3 has 16 residues. Germline V gene data show CDR1 as SGHTA and CDR2 as FQGNSA. V trimming: 2 bases; J trimming: 2 bases; junction bases outside the gene matches: 5. CDR3 protein: CASSLTPTSGAYEQYF. The CDR3 DNA reads TGTGCCAGCAGCTTAACCCCGACTAGCGGGGCCTACGAGCAGTACTTC.

The chain employs TRBV19 and TRBJ2-7; 7 bases fit TRBD2. Germline assignment: CDR1 LNHDA and CDR2 SQIVND (reference sequence). The CDR3 is 15 amino acids. V was pared by 3 bases and J by 2 bases, with 7 bases of the junction left unmatched. CDR3 protein: CASSMRASGTYEQYF. The CDR3 bases are TGTGCCAGTAGTATGAGGGCTAGCGGAACCTACGAGCAGTACTTC.

V gene TRBV9 combines with J gene TRBJ1-4, with D unresolved. The germline V and J ends were trimmed by 0 bases and 7 bases, with 10 bases remaining between them. The CDR3 covers 14 residues. Germline assignment: CDR1 SGDLS and CDR2 YYNGEE. Here the CDR3 reads CASSVGTIGEKLFF. In DNA form, the CDR3 reads TGTGCCAGCAGCGTAGGGACTATTGGTGAAAAACTGTTTTTT.

The chain links TRBV10-1 to TRBJ2-1; 8 nucleotides line up with TRBD2. Germline V lookup: CDR1 WNHNN, CDR2 SYGVQD (reference sequence). This CDR3 is 14 amino acids long. After removal of 4 bases from V and 6 bases from J, the junction contained 5 bases not matched to a gene. In DNA, the CDR3 is TGCGCCAGCAGTGGGGGGACTAGGTCCAATGAGCAGTTCTTC. This translates into CASSGGTRSNEQFF.

The chain is built from TRBV6-1 and TRBJ2-7, with D tentatively TRBD2 (6 bases). Germline CDR1 reads MNHNS; CDR2 reads SASEGT. The V and J ends lost 5 bases and 4 bases respectively, with 15 bases between them. The length of the CDR3 is 14 residues. The CDR3 protein is CASSLAAGDYEQYF. CDR3 bases: TGTGCCAGCAGTTTAGCGGCAGGAGATTACGAGCAGTACTTC.

The chain joins TRBV5-6 to TRBJ1-2; perhaps TRBD1 as D (6 bases). Deletions cut 2 bases from V and 5 bases from J, with 16 bases between. The germline gives CDR1 SGHDT, CDR2 YYEEEE. The CDR3 is made up of 15 amino acids. The CDR3 region is CASSFEAARGYGYTF. The CDR3 DNA reads TGTGCCAGCAGCTTCGAAGCCGCCAGGGGATATGGCTACACCTTC.

This sequence joins TRBV28 and TRBJ1-2, with unresolved D. The V and J ends lost 10 bases and 4 bases respectively, with 16 bases between them. CDR3 length: 13 residues. Germline loops: CDR1 MDHEN, CDR2 SYDVKM. CDR3 nucleotides: TGTGCCACCGGTTTTCGGGGAAGCTATGGCTACACCTTC. The encoded protein is CATGFRGSYGYTF.

V usage is TRBV6-5 and J usage is TRBJ2-2; D remains ambiguous. This CDR3 region has 15 residues. Trimming stripped 5 bases from V and 2 bases from J, with 12 bases between. The germline V gene encodes CDR1 MNHEY and CDR2 SVGAGI. The CDR3 reads CASSPNPDNTGELFF. CDR3 bases: TGTGCCAGCAGTCCTAATCCAGACAACACCGGGGAGCTGTTTTTT.

The gene calls are TRBV6-1 and TRBJ2-1; the match to TRBD2 covers 7 bases. The CDR3 length is 14 residues. CDR1 and CDR2 from the germline V gene are MNHNS and SASEGT. The V gene end was trimmed by 4 bases and the J gene end by 8 bases; junction bases not matched to a gene: 8. CDR3 coding DNA: TGTGCCAGCAGTGGGACTAGTCGGACGGATGAGCAGTTCTTC. Translating gives CASSGTSRTDEQFF.

This clone was observed a single time. The rearrangement links TRBV7-9 to TRBJ1-2; 9 nucleotides align to TRBD1. V lost 5 bases to trimming and J lost 8 bases; unmatched junction nucleotides: 9. CDR1 SEHNR and CDR2 FQNEAQ come from the germline V gene (reference sequence). The CDR3 has 14 amino acids. CDR3 protein: CASSLPDRGDGYTF. In DNA, the CDR3 is TGTGCCAGCAGCCTACCGGACAGGGGAGACGGCTACACCTTC.

The V call is TRBV10-1, the J call TRBJ2-3; TRBD1 matches 11 bases. J lost 4 bases, V lost 0 bases, and 3 bases had no gene match. The V gene's germline CDR1 is WNHNN and CDR2 SYGVQD (reference sequence). The CDR3 has 16 amino acids. CDR3 amino acids: CASSESTGQGADTQYF. The CDR3 DNA follows: TGCGCCAGCAGTGAGTCGACGGGACAGGGGGCAGATACGCAGTATTTT.

V gene TRBV7-3 combines with J gene TRBJ2-3; D not certain. The germline CDR1 and CDR2 sequences are SGHTA and FQGTGA. V lost 2 bases and J lost 6, with 9 bases in between. The CDR3 totals 13 residues. Here the CDR3 reads CASSLGWADTQYF. DNA for the CDR3: TGTGCCAGCAGCTTAGGCTGGGCGGATACGCAGTATTTT.

The sample holds one count of this clone. The chain employs TRBV10-3 and TRBJ2-3; the D is unclear. Germline loops: CDR1 ENHRY, CDR2 SYGVKD. V was pared by 7 bases and J by 6 bases, with 8 bases between. CDR3 size: 11 residues. CDR3: CAIMLGDTQYF. The CDR3 coding sequence is TGTGCCATCATGCTGGGGGATACGCAGTATTTT.

The V call is TRBV4-3, the J call TRBJ1-2; tentative D call: TRBD1 (6 bases). This CDR3 is 13 amino acids long. Germline loops: CDR1 LGHNA, CDR2 YSLEER. V was shortened by 0 bases and J by 13 bases, with 15 bases between the two germline ends. Here the CDR3 reads CASSQDRGGLFTF. CDR3 nucleotides: TGCGCCAGCAGCCAAGACAGGGGAGGGCTCTTCACCTTC.

This chain uses TRBV4-1 with TRBJ2-7; 10 bases map to TRBD1. Per the germline V gene, CDR1 is MGHRA and CDR2 is YSYEKL. The CDR3 is 16 amino acids. V was pared by 0 bases and J by 3 bases, with 5 bases of the junction left unmatched. The CDR3 spells CASSQERGQGNYEQYF. In DNA, the CDR3 is TGCGCCAGCAGCCAAGAAAGGGGACAGGGGAACTACGAGCAGTACTTC.